The next 18 T cell receptor beta chains were all read from a single sample in a study of OX40 agonist ivuxolimab in advanced cancers. Sequenced by immunoSEQ multiplex PCR; TCRdb stores in-frame clones only, minus some. The table has about 62,000 clones, almost 85% seen once. The specimen was CD4+ or CD8+ T cells sorted from blood, collected in a trial of the OX40 agonist ivuxolimab. The receptor set was obtained from an adult with an advanced solid tumor such as melanoma, head and neck, liver or kidney cancer.

The V and J genes are TRBV7-8 and TRBJ2-2; no clear D gene. V was clipped by 4 bases and J by 13 bases, with 16 bases between them. From germline, CDR1 is SGHVS and CDR2 FQNEAQ. CDR3 length: 13 residues. CDR3 sequence reads: CASSSGIGVGLFF. The CDR3 nucleotides read TGTGCCAGCAGCTCCGGAATCGGAGTGGGGCTGTTTTTT.

This chain joins TRBV28 and TRBJ2-7; no definite D call. The CDR3 length is 15 residues. The V end was cut by 6 bases, the J end by 2 bases, with 17 bases between. Germline CDR1 reads MDHEN; CDR2 reads SYDVKM. The CDR3 coding sequence is TGTGCCAGCAGCCTAGACCCTGGACGGGCCTACGAGCAGTACGTC. Encoded protein: CASSLDPGRAYEQYV.

The chain couples TRBV14 to TRBJ1-4; 12 bases match TRBD1. The CDR3 sequence is 17 residues long. CDR1 and CDR2 (germline): SGHDN, FVKESK. With 0 bases clipped from V and 6 bases from J, the junction kept 5 bases outside the gene matches. CDR3 amino acids: CASSQEGQGAGDEKLFF. In nucleotides, the CDR3 is TGTGCCAGCAGCCAAGAGGGACAGGGGGCGGGGGATGAAAAACTGTTTTTT.

This clone has a handful of counts. This rearrangement joins TRBV18 to TRBJ1-5, with 8 bases fitting TRBD1. Germline V gene data show CDR1 as KGHSH and CDR2 as LQKENI. Losses at the gene ends were 5 bases for V and 6 bases for J; bases not matched to a gene: 6. The CDR3 contains 14 residues. The CDR3 nucleotides read TGTGCCAGCTCATCAACAGGGGGAGGTCAGCCCCAGCATTTT. Translation gives CASSSTGGGQPQHF.

This chain joins TRBV7-2 and TRBJ2-7; weak D call: TRBD1 (6 bases). Germline lookup yields CDR1 SGHTA and CDR2 FQGNSA. This CDR3 is 14 amino acids long. The ends were cut back, 4 bases at V and 2 bases at J, with 12 bases in the middle. The CDR3 protein is CASSSGQTPYEQYF. CDR3 DNA sequence: TGTGCCAGCAGCTCCGGACAGACCCCCTACGAGCAGTACTTC.

CDR3 protein: CAISGPTGGETEAFF. Written as DNA, the CDR3 is TGTGCCATCAGTGGCCCGACAGGGGGGGAGACTGAAGCTTTCTTT. This rearrangement joins TRBV10-3 to TRBJ1-1; 9 bases line up with TRBD1. The junction had 8 bases not matched to a gene; V was cut back by 4 bases and J by 5 bases. Per germline, CDR1 ENHRY and CDR2 SYGVKD. The CDR3 has 15 residues.

The V gene is TRBV28, the J gene TRBJ2-3, with D possibly TRBD2 on 5 matching bases. The V and J ends lost 6 bases and 4 bases respectively, with 23 bases between them. The CDR3 runs to 17 residues. CDR1 and CDR2 (germline): MDHEN, SYDVKM. The CDR3 reads CASSAPKGMPEADTQYF. The CDR3 coding sequence is TGTGCCAGCAGCGCACCTAAAGGGATGCCGGAGGCAGATACGCAGTATTTT.

This clone was seen more than once but under ten times. In DNA form, the CDR3 reads TGCGCCAGCAGCTTTGGGGCGGGAGGAGGCTATGGCTACACCTTC. It translates to CASSFGAGGGYGYTF. The rearrangement links TRBV5-1 to TRBJ1-2; D is possibly TRBD1 (5 bases). The germline V and J ends were trimmed by 2 bases and 4 bases, with 15 bases remaining between them. The CDR3 loop spans 15 amino acids. Germline lookup yields CDR1 SGHRS and CDR2 YFSETQ.

The chain has TRBV23-1 and TRBJ1-1, with D possibly being TRBD1 (5 bases). TRBV23-1 is placed among ORFs of uncertain function. With 0 bases removed from V and 1 base from J, the gap between germline ends came to 21 bases. This CDR3 has 19 amino acids. The CDR3, as DNA: TGCGCCAGCAGTCAATCGGCGCCGCCATCCGGGGGAGAGAACACTGAAGCTTTCTTT. It specifies CASSQSAPPSGGENTEAFF.

The rearrangement joins TRBV10-2 to TRBJ1-2, with TRBD1 matching 7 bases. Germline CDR1 reads WSHSY; CDR2 reads SAAADI. V trimming: 4 bases; J trimming: 2 bases; junction bases outside the gene matches: 4. The CDR3 has 14 residues. The CDR3 loop reads CASSAGTANYGYTF. The CDR3, as DNA: TGCGCCAGCAGTGCTGGGACAGCCAACTATGGCTACACCTTC.

The V gene is TRBV18, the J gene TRBJ1-1; 11 positions agree with TRBD1. The J segment lost 2 bases and the V segment lost 3 bases, leaving 5 bases of the junction unmatched. CDR3 length: 16 amino acids. Germline V gene sequence: CDR1 KGHSH, CDR2 LQKENI. CDR3 in DNA: TGTGCCAGCTCACCTCGGACAGGGGGCACAAACACTGAAGCTTTCTTT. Amino acid sequence: CASSPRTGGTNTEAFF.

The chain is built from TRBV29-1 and TRBJ2-2; 7 nucleotides match TRBD1. This CDR3 is built from 12 residues. V dropped 7 bases and J dropped 4; count of bases not matched to a gene: 3. CDR1 SQVTM and CDR2 ANQGSEA come from the germline V gene. The CDR3 sequence: CSERTGTGELFF. CDR3 DNA: TGCAGCGAGAGGACAGGCACCGGGGAGCTGTTTTTT.

The V and J genes are TRBV28 and TRBJ2-1; D uncertain. CDR3 length: 11 residues. The germline CDR1 and CDR2 sequences are MDHEN and SYDVKM. V lost 1 base and J lost 7, with 2 bases in between. The CDR3 is CASSLLNEQFF. The CDR3 nucleotides are TGTGCCAGCAGTTTATTGAATGAGCAGTTCTTC.

The chain combines TRBV2 with TRBJ2-3; D is unresolved. Trimming cost V 3 bases and J 5 bases, with 15 bases left between them. CDR3 length equals 15 residues. CDR1 is SNHLY and CDR2 is FYNNEI in the germline V gene. The CDR3, as DNA: TGTGCCAGCAGTGAGTCTCCGGGTAATGTAGATACGCAGTATTTT. It specifies CASSESPGNVDTQYF.

This clone has just a few counts. The rearrangement uses TRBV14 and TRBJ2-2; D might be TRBD1 or TRBD2, each matching 5 bases. The V end lost 1 base, the J end lost 12 bases, and 12 bases lay between the germline ends. The CDR3 runs 13 residues. Germline assignment: CDR1 SGHDN and CDR2 FVKESK. CDR3 sequence: CASSQGDGLQLFF. CDR3 nucleotides: TGTGCCAGCAGCCAAGGGGACGGTTTACAGCTGTTTTTT. The whole variable domain, remainder taken from reference TRBV14 and TRBJ2-2, is EAGVTQFPSHSVIEKGQTVTLRCDPISGHDNLYWYRRVMGKEIKFLLHFVKESKQDESGMPNNRFLAERTGGTYSTLKVQPAELEDSGVYFCASSQGDGLQLFFGEGSRLTVL.

The chain is built from TRBV28 and TRBJ1-2, with D hard to call. The CDR3 length is 13 residues. CDR1 MDHEN and CDR2 SYDVKM come from the germline V gene. With 1 base removed from V and 2 bases from J, the gap between germline ends came to 5 bases. In DNA form, the CDR3 reads TGTGCCAGCAGTTTATTAGGGAACTATGGCTACACCTTC. The encoded protein is CASSLLGNYGYTF.

V is TRBV28 and J is TRBJ1-4; D call uncertain. CDR1 and CDR2 (germline): MDHEN, SYDVKM. This CDR3 contains 15 residues. V lost 7 bases and J 0 bases, leaving 12 bases between the germline ends. The chain's CDR3 is CASTWEKATNEKLFF. Written as DNA, the CDR3 is TGTGCCAGCACCTGGGAAAAAGCAACTAATGAAAAACTGTTTTTT.

The chain joins TRBV27 to TRBJ1-5; a possible D gene is TRBD1 (6 bases). Trimming took 5 bases from V and 1 from J, leaving 12 bases between them. There are 15 residues in the CDR3. From germline, CDR1 is MNHEY and CDR2 SMNVEV (reference sequence). The CDR3 DNA reads TGTGCCAGCAGTCCCCAGGGGTTAAGCAATCAGCCCCAGCATTTT. Its translation: CASSPQGLSNQPQHF.